The 27 T cell receptor beta chains given below trace back to one sample, sequenced in a study of cytomegalovirus exposure and HLA in healthy donors. Sequenced by immunoSEQ multiplex PCR; TCRdb stores in-frame clones only, minus some. This table has about 150,000 clones, more than 85% appearing once. Sequencing was performed on PBMCs. Every receptor here comes from a man between 18 and 29 years old in good health and CMV-seronegative.

The V and J genes are TRBV7-3 and TRBJ2-1; TRBD1 matches at 8 bases. This CDR3 region has 14 residues. V was clipped by 5 bases and J by 5 bases; unmatched bases: 5. The germline V gene encodes CDR1 SGHTA and CDR2 FQGTGA. The CDR3 nucleotides read TGTGCCAGCAGCCCGGACAGGGCGAACAATGAGCAGTTCTTC. Amino acids: CASSPDRANNEQFF.

The table lists this clone with a few counts. In DNA, the CDR3 is TGTGCCAGCACCCGGGACACGCAACAGCCCCAGCATTTT. This sequence encodes CASTRDTQQPQHF. This chain links TRBV2 with TRBJ1-5; D is perhaps TRBD1 (6 bases). Trimming pared 7 bases from V and 7 bases from J, leaving 14 bases between. CDR1 and CDR2 from the germline V gene are SNHLY and FYNNEI. This CDR3 has 13 residues.

The gene calls are TRBV2 and TRBJ2-1; 10 bases agree with TRBD2. After removal of 6 bases from V and 7 bases from J, the junction contained 6 bases not matched to a gene. This CDR3 has 14 residues. Germline CDR1 is SNHLY and CDR2 is FYNNEI. The CDR3 reads CASRGAGGPNEQFF. The CDR3 DNA follows: TGTGCCAGCAGAGGAGCGGGAGGGCCAAATGAGCAGTTCTTC. Full variable domain (missing parts from reference TRBV2 and TRBJ2-1): EPEVTQTPSHQVTQMGQEVILRCVPISNHLYFYWYRQILGQKVEFLVSFYNNEISEKSEIFDDQFSVERPDGSNFTLKIRSTKLEDSAMYFCASRGAGGPNEQFFGPGTRLTVL.

The CDR3 nucleotides are TGTGCCAGTAGACTAGCGGGAGCTCCCGATGAGCAGTTCTTC. Encoded protein: CASRLAGAPDEQFF. The rearrangement uses TRBV19 and TRBJ2-1; 11 bases map to TRBD2. CDR1 is LNHDA and CDR2 is SQIVND in the germline V gene (reference sequence). V dropped 6 bases and J dropped 8; count of bases not matched to a gene: 6. This CDR3 is built from 14 residues.

The chain joins TRBV19 to TRBJ2-3; D is unclear. Germline V lookup: CDR1 LNHDA, CDR2 SQIVND (reference sequence). V dropped 4 bases and J dropped 3 bases, with 11 bases sitting between them. The CDR3 covers 14 residues. The CDR3 region has the DNA TGTGCCAGTAGTAGCACCTTCAGGACAGATACGCAGTATTTT. Amino acids: CASSSTFRTDTQYF.

The J gene is TRBJ1-5, the V gene TRBV5-6; 9 bases agree with TRBD1. Germline CDR1 and CDR2: SGHDT and YYEEEE. Losses at the gene ends were 1 base for V and 5 bases for J; bases not matched to a gene: 4. The CDR3 runs 15 residues. The DNA for the CDR3 is TGTGCCAGCAGCTTGCAACAGGGGGCTGATCAGCCCCAGCATTTT. Translating gives CASSLQQGADQPQHF.

The V call is TRBV28, the J call TRBJ1-2; maybe TRBD1 (5 bases). Germline CDR1 MDHEN, CDR2 SYDVKM. The CDR3 extends over 15 amino acids. V was trimmed by 4 bases and J by 3 bases, leaving 15 bases between them. CDR3: CASSSELDRYYGYTF. The CDR3 coding sequence is TGTGCCAGCAGTTCTGAACTCGACAGATACTATGGCTACACCTTC.

This chain links TRBV11-2 with TRBJ2-3; 7 bases agree with TRBD2. Germline-derived CDR1 and CDR2 are SGHAT and FQNNGV. V shed 4 bases and J 1 base; nucleotides not matched to a gene: 5. CDR3 length equals 15 residues. CDR3 sequence (DNA): TGTGCCAGCAGCTCACTCCGGGGGGGCACAGATACGCAGTATTTT. Translation gives CASSSLRGGTDTQYF. Together with reference TRBV11-2 and TRBJ2-3, the CDR3 gives the full variable domain: EAGVAQSPRYKIIEKRQSVAFWCNPISGHATLYWYQQILGQGPKLLIQFQNNGVVDDSQLPKDRFSAERLKGVDSTLKIQPAKLEDSAVYLCASSSLRGGTDTQYFGPGTRLTVL.

This chain's CDR3 is CASSQGTAIGETQYF. The CDR3 nucleotides read TGCGCCAGCAGCCAAGGGACAGCCATAGGAGAGACCCAGTACTTC. This sequence joins TRBV4-1 and TRBJ2-5; perhaps TRBD1 as D (6 bases). V gave up 1 base and J gave up 4 bases, with 13 bases separating them. Germline-derived CDR1 and CDR2 are MGHRA and YSYEKL. This CDR3 has 15 residues.

This chain joins TRBV6-5 and TRBJ2-5; TRBD1 is a possible D gene (5 bases). Deletions cut 10 bases from V and 5 bases from J, with 11 bases between. The V gene's germline CDR1 is MNHEY and CDR2 SVGAGI. This CDR3 is built from 11 residues. The DNA of the CDR3 is TGTGCCACAACAGGCGTCGAGACCCAGTACTTC. Its protein product is CATTGVETQYF.

The rearrangement joins TRBV19 to TRBJ1-5, with 10 bases fitting TRBD1. The CDR3 has 16 amino acids. CDR1 and CDR2 (germline): LNHDA, SQIVND (reference sequence). V shed 1 base, J shed 3 bases, and the junction held 3 bases outside the gene matches. CDR3 sequence reads: CASSIAGQGNNQPQHF. CDR3 DNA: TGTGCCAGTAGTATAGCGGGACAGGGGAACAATCAGCCCCAGCATTTT. The whole variable domain, filled in from reference TRBV19 and TRBJ1-5, reads DGGITQSPKYLFRKEGQNVTLSCEQNLNHDAMYWYRQDPGQGLRLIYYSQIVNDFQKGDIAEGYSVSREKKESFPLTVTSAQKNPTAFYLCASSIAGQGNNQPQHFGDGTRLSIL.

V and J are TRBV7-8 and TRBJ1-2; TRBD1 aligns across 9 bases. This CDR3 has 14 residues. V trimming: 5 bases; J trimming: 5 bases; junction bases outside the gene matches: 6. Germline CDR1 SGHVS, CDR2 FQNEAQ. The CDR3 loop is CASSPGQGNYGYTF. Written as DNA, the CDR3 is TGTGCCAGCAGCCCGGGACAGGGCAATTATGGCTACACCTTC.

V and J are TRBV11-2 and TRBJ2-7, with 12 positions matching TRBD1. The CDR3 contains 14 residues. The V gene's germline CDR1 is SGHAT and CDR2 FQNNGV. The trim removed 4 bases at V and 9 bases at J, leaving 7 bases unmatched. The CDR3 DNA reads as TGTGCCAGCAGCTCGGGACAGGGGGCAGGAGGGCAGTACTTC. This translates into CASSSGQGAGGQYF.

The CDR3, as DNA: TGTGCCAGCAGTGAAGCTCCCCGACAGGGCTACGAGCAGTACGTC. Translated, it gives CASSEAPRQGYEQYV. The chain is built from TRBV6-1 and TRBJ2-7; 7 bases map to TRBD1. The V segment lost 0 bases and the J segment 3 bases; nucleotides outside the gene matches: 5. The length of the CDR3 is 15 residues. The V gene's germline CDR1 is MNHNS and CDR2 SASEGT.

The chain uses TRBV13 and TRBJ1-1; D is unclear. Per the germline V gene, CDR1 is PRHDT and CDR2 is FYEKMQ (reference sequence). The CDR3 is 12 amino acids. V was trimmed by 9 bases and J by 3 bases, leaving 11 bases between them. This CDR3 reads CARMRDHTEAFF. The DNA of the CDR3 is TGTGCCAGGATGCGGGATCACACTGAAGCTTTCTTT.

This chain uses TRBV29-1 with TRBJ1-1, with D unresolved. This CDR3 is built from 13 residues. Deletions cut 5 bases from V and 1 base from J, with 11 bases between. Germline V lookup: CDR1 SQVTM, CDR2 ANQGSEA. CDR3 protein: CSVQATSNTEAFF. CDR3 DNA: TGCAGCGTTCAGGCGACATCGAACACTGAAGCTTTCTTT.

V is TRBV6-5 and J is TRBJ1-2; 8 bases are shared with TRBD1. The CDR3 runs to 14 residues. V was pared by 6 bases and J by 8 bases, with 11 bases of the junction left unmatched. Germline V CDR1 and CDR2: MNHEY, SVGAGI. CDR3 in DNA: TGTGCCAGCAGACCAGGACAGGGCCGTTCAGGCTACACCTTC. Its protein product is CASRPGQGRSGYTF.

V usage is TRBV6-1 and J usage is TRBJ1-4; D uncertain. Looked up from germline, CDR1 is MNHNS and CDR2 is SASEGT. Trimming took off 2 bases at V and 4 bases at J, with 11 bases between the two ends. This CDR3 has 15 residues. CDR3 in amino acids: CASSEHPRGNEKLFF. The DNA of the CDR3 is TGTGCCAGCAGTGAACATCCCCGGGGTAATGAAAAACTGTTTTTT.

This clone appeared a single time. The V gene is TRBV15, the J gene TRBJ1-3; 9 bases line up with TRBD1. Per germline, CDR1 LNHNV and CDR2 YYDKDF (reference sequence). The CDR3 extends over 14 amino acids. The ends lost 5 bases at V and 5 bases at J; junction bases unmatched: 4. The CDR3 sequence is CATSEQGARNTIYF. In nucleotides, the CDR3 is TGTGCCACCAGCGAACAGGGGGCTAGAAACACCATATATTTT.

This chain connects TRBV15 to TRBJ2-5, with D possibly matching TRBD1 (5 bases). CDR3 length: 15 amino acids. V lost 0 bases, J lost 0 bases, and 8 bases lay in between. CDR1 and CDR2 (germline): LNHNV, YYDKDF (reference sequence). DNA of the CDR3: TGTGCCACCAGCAGAGATCCAGGGTACCAAGAGACCCAGTACTTC. It yields the protein CATSRDPGYQETQYF.

The chain carries TRBV5-6 and TRBJ2-1; 8 bases match TRBD2. The V gene end was trimmed by 0 bases and the J gene end by 1 base; junction bases not matched to a gene: 3. The germline CDR1 and CDR2 sequences are SGHDT and YYEEEE. The CDR3 extends over 16 amino acids. CDR3 in DNA: TGTGCCAGCAGCTTGGGAGCGGGAGTATCCTACAATGAGCAGTTCTTC. Its protein is CASSLGAGVSYNEQFF.

This sequence joins TRBV27 and TRBJ2-3; TRBD2 matches 7 bases. The CDR3 is 15 residues long. Germline CDR1 is MNHEY and CDR2 is SMNVEV (reference sequence). V gave up 6 bases and J gave up 0 bases; unmatched junction bases: 6. The CDR3 loop reads CASSRDYLSTDTQYF. DNA for the CDR3: TGTGCCAGCAGCCGGGACTACCTAAGCACAGATACGCAGTATTTT.

This rearrangement joins TRBV5-6 to TRBJ2-7; TRBD1 matches at 7 bases. The V gene's germline CDR1 is SGHDT and CDR2 YYEEEE. This CDR3 comprises 14 residues. J was trimmed by 3 bases and V by 4 bases; bases with no gene match: 7. This CDR3 reads CASSDTGVVYEQYV. The DNA of the CDR3 is TGTGCCAGCAGCGACACAGGGGTGGTCTACGAGCAGTACGTC.

V is TRBV2 and J is TRBJ2-6, with D maybe TRBD1 (6 bases). The CDR3 covers 18 residues. The V gene lost 4 bases and the J gene lost 0 bases, with 16 bases spanning the gap. Germline V CDR1 and CDR2: SNHLY, FYNNEI. The CDR3 coding sequence is TGTGCCAGCAGTGTGAGGGTCGGACAGAGCTCTGGGGCCAACGTCCTGACTTTC. It codes for CASSVRVGQSSGANVLTF.

This chain uses TRBV4-3 with TRBJ2-1; D perhaps matches TRBD2 (6 bases). The CDR3 extends over 15 amino acids. The V and J ends lost 6 bases and 3 bases respectively, with 15 bases between them. Per the germline V gene, CDR1 is LGHNA and CDR2 is YSLEER. The CDR3 DNA sequence: TGCGCCAGCAGTAGTGGGGGACTGAGCTACAATGAGCAGTTCTTC. This encodes CASSSGGLSYNEQFF.

This clone was counted a single time. V is TRBV30 and J is TRBJ1-3, with TRBD1 matching over 10 bases. The V gene end was trimmed by 2 bases and the J gene end by 4 bases; junction bases not matched to a gene: 11. The germline CDR1 and CDR2 sequences are GTSNPN and SVGIG (reference sequence). The CDR3 covers 17 residues. The CDR3 region is CAWSLPGTGVLGNTIYF. The CDR3 DNA sequence: TGTGCCTGGAGTCTCCCCGGGACAGGGGTATTAGGAAACACCATATATTTT. Drawing the rest from reference TRBV30 and TRBJ1-3, the complete variable domain is SQTIHQWPATLVQPVGSPLSLECTVEGTSNPNLYWYRQAAGRGLQLLFYSVGIGQISSEVPQNLSASRPQDRQFILSSKKLLLSDSGFYLCAWSLPGTGVLGNTIYFGEGSWLTVV.

The chain combines TRBV18 with TRBJ2-7; 9 bases are shared with TRBD1. Trimming removed 2 bases from V and 6 bases from J; junction bases left unmatched: 17. The V gene's germline CDR1 is KGHSH and CDR2 LQKENI. The CDR3 consists of 18 residues. The CDR3 here is CASSPSFPAGQGLFEQYF. The DNA of the CDR3 is TGTGCCAGCTCACCAAGCTTCCCCGCGGGACAGGGTCTTTTCGAGCAGTACTTC.